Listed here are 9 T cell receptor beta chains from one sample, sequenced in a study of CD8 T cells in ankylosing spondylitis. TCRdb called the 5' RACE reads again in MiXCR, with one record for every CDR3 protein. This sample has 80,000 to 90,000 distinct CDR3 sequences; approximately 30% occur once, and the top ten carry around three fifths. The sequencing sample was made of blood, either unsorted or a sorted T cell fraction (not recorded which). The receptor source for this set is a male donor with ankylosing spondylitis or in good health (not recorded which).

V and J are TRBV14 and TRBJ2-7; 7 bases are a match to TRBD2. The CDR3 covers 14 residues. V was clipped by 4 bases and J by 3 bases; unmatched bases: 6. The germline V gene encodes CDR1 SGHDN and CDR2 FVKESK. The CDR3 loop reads CASSPGLQVYEQYF. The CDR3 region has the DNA TGTGCCAGCAGCCCGGGACTACAAGTCTACGAGCAGTACTTC.

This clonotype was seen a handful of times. The CDR3 spells CASSLAGVYGYTF. The CDR3 DNA reads TGTGCCAGCAGCTTAGCGGGGGTCTATGGCTACACCTTC. This chain links TRBV7-2 with TRBJ1-2; D is perhaps TRBD1 (5 bases). The germline V gene encodes CDR1 SGHTA and CDR2 FQGNSA. This CDR3 is built from 13 residues. V shed 0 bases and J shed 4 bases, with 6 bases lying between them.

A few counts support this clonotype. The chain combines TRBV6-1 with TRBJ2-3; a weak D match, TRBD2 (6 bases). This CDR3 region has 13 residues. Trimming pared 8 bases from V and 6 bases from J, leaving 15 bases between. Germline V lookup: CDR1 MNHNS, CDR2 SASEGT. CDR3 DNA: TGTGCCAGCGGCGGGACCTACGCGGATACGCAGTATTTT. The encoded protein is CASGGTYADTQYF.

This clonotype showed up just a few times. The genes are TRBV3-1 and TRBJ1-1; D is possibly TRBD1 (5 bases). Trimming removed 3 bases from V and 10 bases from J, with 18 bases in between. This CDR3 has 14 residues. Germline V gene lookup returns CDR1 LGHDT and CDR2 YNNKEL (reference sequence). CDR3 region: CASSQTESSSGAFF. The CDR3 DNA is TGTGCCAGCAGCCAGACAGAGTCGTCCAGCGGAGCTTTCTTT.

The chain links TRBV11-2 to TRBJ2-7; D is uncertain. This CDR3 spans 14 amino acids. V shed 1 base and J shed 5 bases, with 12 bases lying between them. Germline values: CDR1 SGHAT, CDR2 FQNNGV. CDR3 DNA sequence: TGTGCCAGCAGCTTAGCGTCCCCGAGGAACGAGCAGTACGTC. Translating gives CASSLASPRNEQYV.

CDR3 bases: TGTGCCAGCAGCTTGGTTCGCGGCAGAGTCTGGCGAGGTGAAGCTTTCTTT. Residues: CASSLVRGRVWRGEAFF. This rearrangement joins TRBV5-6 to TRBJ1-1; D remains ambiguous. The V gene lost 0 bases and the J gene lost 7 bases, with 22 bases spanning the gap. Germline V gives CDR1 SGHDT, CDR2 YYEEEE. CDR3 length: 17 amino acids. The complete variable domain, with remaining parts taken from reference TRBV5-6 and TRBJ1-1, reads DAGVTQSPTHLIKTRGQQVTLRCSPKSGHDTVSWYQQALGQGPQFIFQYYEEEERQRGNFPDRFSGHQFPNYSSELNVNALLLGDSALYLCASSLVRGRVWRGEAFFGQGTRLTVV.

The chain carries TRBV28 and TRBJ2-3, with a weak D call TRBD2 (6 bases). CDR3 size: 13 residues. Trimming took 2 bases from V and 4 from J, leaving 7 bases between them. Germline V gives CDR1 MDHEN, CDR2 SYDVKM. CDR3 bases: TGTGCCAGCAGTTTACGGGGGTCAGATACGCAGTATTTT. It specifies CASSLRGSDTQYF.

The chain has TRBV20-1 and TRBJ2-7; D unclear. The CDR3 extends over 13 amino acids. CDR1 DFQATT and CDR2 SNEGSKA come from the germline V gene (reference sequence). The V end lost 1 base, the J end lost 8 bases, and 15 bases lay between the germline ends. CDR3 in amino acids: CSARGLEDAKQYV. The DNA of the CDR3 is TGCAGTGCTAGAGGCCTCGAGGACGCCAAGCAGTACGTC.

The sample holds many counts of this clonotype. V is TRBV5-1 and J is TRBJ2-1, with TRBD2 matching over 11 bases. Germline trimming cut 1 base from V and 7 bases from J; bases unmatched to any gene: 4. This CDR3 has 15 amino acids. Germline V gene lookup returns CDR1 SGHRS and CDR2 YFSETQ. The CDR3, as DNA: TGCGCCAGCAGCTTGCGACTAGCGGGGACAAATGAGCAGTTCTTC. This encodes CASSLRLAGTNEQFF.